The clone carrying this T cell receptor beta chain was seen once. These data are taken from a study of blood T cell repertoires in COVID-19. Here immunoSEQ multiplex PCR was the method, and the copy in TCRdb shows in-frame clones only, minus some. The table lists approximately 220,000 clones, 80% of them singletons. Per the germline V gene, CDR1 is KGHSH and CDR2 is LQKENI. Germline trimming cut 4 bases from V and 13 bases from J; bases unmatched to any gene: 10. The CDR3 has 14 amino acids. This clonotype was obtained from a middle-aged woman with acute COVID-19. The sample was PBMCs or T cells enriched from blood (not recorded which). The V call is TRBV18, the J call TRBJ1-6; 7 nucleotides line up with TRBD1. The CDR3 DNA is TGTGCCAGCTCACATGACAGGGTAGAGCCCCCCCTCCACTTT. Translating gives CASSHDRVEPPLHF. Using reference TRBV18 and TRBJ1-6 for the parts outside the CDR3, the full variable domain is NAGVMQNPRHLVRRRGQEARLRCSPMKGHSHVYWYRQLPEEGLKFMVYLQKENIIDESGMPKERFSAEFPKEGPSILRIQQVVRGDSAAYFCASSHDRVEPPLHFGNGTRLTVT.